This entry lists 17 T cell receptor beta chains sequenced from one sample in a study of T cell repertoires in cytomegalovirus infection. MiXCR, run by TCRdb on the reads, gives a single entry per CDR3 protein. The sample yields a few hundred thousand distinct CDR3 sequences, just under 35% seen once. Their cognate antigens are unknown. Sequencing used cultured PBMCs, obtained from culture after CMV antigen stimulation. These receptor sequences come from a human donor in good health (CMV status not recorded). Some clones in this sample may be carry-over from other donors' samples.

The CDR3 sequence is CASSQEGLAGANEQFF. Here the CDR3 DNA reads TGCGCCAGCAGCCAAGAAGGCCTAGCGGGAGCCAATGAGCAGTTCTTC. The chain carries TRBV4-1 and TRBJ2-1, with TRBD2 matching over 10 bases. Unmatched junction bases numbered 5, after V lost 0 bases and J lost 6 bases. Germline V gene lookup returns CDR1 MGHRA and CDR2 YSYEKL. The CDR3 loop spans 16 amino acids.

V and J are TRBV6-5 and TRBJ1-4; no clear D gene. CDR1 MNHEY and CDR2 SVGAGI come from the germline V gene. V was cut by 4 bases and J by 1 base, with 7 bases left in between. The CDR3 is made up of 14 amino acids. CDR3 bases: TGTGCCAGCAGTTTGACGGTAACTAATGAAAAACTGTTTTTT. This codes for CASSLTVTNEKLFF.

In this sample, this clonotype turned up a few times. The CDR3 reads CASSAQGSRPTEAFF. DNA for the CDR3: TGTGCCAGCAGCGCCCAGGGGTCCCGACCCACTGAAGCTTTCTTT. The chain recombines TRBV5-4 with TRBJ1-1; D perhaps matches TRBD1 (6 bases). The CDR3 has 15 amino acids. The germline V and J ends were trimmed by 4 bases and 4 bases, with 17 bases remaining between them. Germline assignment: CDR1 SGHNT and CDR2 YYREEE (reference sequence). Drawing the rest from reference TRBV5-4 and TRBJ1-1, the complete variable domain is ETGVTQSPTHLIKTRGQQVTLRCSSQSGHNTVSWYQQALGQGPQFIFQYYREEENGRGNFPPRFSGLQFPNYSSELNVNALELDDSALYLCASSAQGSRPTEAFFGQGTRLTVV.

The genes are TRBV6-2 or TRBV6-3 and TRBJ1-5; no definite D call. CDR3 length: 13 residues. The V and J ends lost 5 bases and 11 bases respectively, with 16 bases between them. Germline V gene lookup returns CDR1 MNHEY and CDR2 SVGEGT. The CDR3: CASSPPRDRTQHF. The CDR3 nucleotides are TGTGCCAGCAGTCCCCCCCGCGACCGTACCCAGCATTTT.

This clonotype showed up just a few times. The gene calls are TRBV10-3 and TRBJ2-1, with 11 bases fitting TRBD1. V shed 2 bases, J shed 3 bases, and the junction held 3 bases outside the gene matches. CDR1 ENHRY and CDR2 SYGVKD come from the germline V gene. The CDR3 length is 16 residues. CDR3 sequence (DNA): TGTGCCATCAGTGAGCGGGACAGGGGGAGCTACAATGAGCAGTTCTTC. Its protein product is CAISERDRGSYNEQFF.

V is TRBV19 and J is TRBJ2-1; 10 bases fit TRBD2. Germline CDR1 reads LNHDA; CDR2 reads SQIVND (reference sequence). The CDR3 is 16 residues long. Germline trimming cut 3 bases from V and 2 bases from J; bases unmatched to any gene: 4. CDR3 region: CASSIASGSPYNEQFF. The DNA for the CDR3 is TGTGCCAGTAGTATCGCTAGCGGGAGTCCCTACAATGAGCAGTTCTTC.

This clonotype was seen only a few times. The V gene is TRBV10-2, the J gene TRBJ2-3; 9 nucleotides agree with TRBD1. Germline lookup yields CDR1 WSHSY and CDR2 SAAADI. The length of the CDR3 is 15 residues. V lost 6 bases, J lost 2 bases, and 6 bases stayed unmatched. The CDR3 nucleotides are TGCGCCAGCAGGCCGGGACAGGGCGTCACAGATACGCAGTATTTT. Amino acid sequence: CASRPGQGVTDTQYF.

The genes are TRBV20-1 and TRBJ2-7; D not certain. Germline V gives CDR1 DFQATT, CDR2 SNEGSKA (reference sequence). Trimming pared 0 bases from V and 1 base from J, leaving 10 bases between. This CDR3 has 14 residues. CDR3 protein: CSARELRLSYEQYF. The CDR3 DNA reads TGCAGTGCTAGAGAATTAAGACTTTCCTACGAGCAGTACTTC.

This clonotype was recorded a few times. The chain uses TRBV5-4 and TRBJ2-5; 7 positions match TRBD2. The V segment lost 4 bases and the J segment 5 bases; nucleotides outside the gene matches: 5. CDR1 is SGHNT, CDR2 YYREEE, per germline (reference sequence). The length of the CDR3 is 13 residues. The CDR3: CASSVGGRETQYF. Here the CDR3 DNA reads TGTGCCAGCAGCGTGGGAGGGCGGGAGACCCAGTACTTC.

The chain carries TRBV27 and TRBJ2-1; perhaps TRBD2 as D (6 bases). This CDR3 has 17 residues. Germline V gene lookup returns CDR1 MNHEY and CDR2 SMNVEV (reference sequence). V was cut by 5 bases and J by 4 bases, with 21 bases left in between. The CDR3 DNA follows: TGTGCCAGCAGTCCCGAGGAAATAGCGGCCCTATACAATGAGCAGTTCTTC. Encoded protein: CASSPEEIAALYNEQFF.

This sequence joins TRBV6-5 and TRBJ2-7; 7 bases align to TRBD1. V gave up 5 bases and J gave up 3 bases; unmatched junction bases: 10. Germline CDR1 is MNHEY and CDR2 is SVGAGI. This CDR3 is 15 amino acids long. CDR3 in amino acids: CASSATLGQNYEQYF. CDR3 bases: TGTGCCAGCAGTGCGACGCTGGGACAGAACTACGAGCAGTACTTC.

This sequence joins TRBV7-9 and TRBJ2-1, with 7 bases identical to TRBD2. Germline V gives CDR1 SEHNR, CDR2 FQNEAQ (reference sequence). Trimming removed 5 bases from V and 0 bases from J; junction bases left unmatched: 7. There are 16 residues in the CDR3. The CDR3 DNA reads TGTGCCAGCAGCCGTATCGGGGGGAGCTCCTACAATGAGCAGTTCTTC. This translates into CASSRIGGSSYNEQFF.

This clonotype appeared many times. This sequence joins TRBV6-1 and TRBJ1-2; TRBD1 matches 8 bases. The CDR3 has 14 residues. Germline-derived CDR1 and CDR2 are MNHNS and SASEGT. V lost 3 bases to trimming and J lost 3 bases; unmatched junction nucleotides: 3. This chain's CDR3 is CASSEGQADYGYTF. The CDR3 DNA reads TGTGCCAGCAGTGAGGGACAGGCTGACTATGGCTACACCTTC.

The table lists this clonotype with a few counts. The rearrangement uses TRBV6-1 and TRBJ1-1, with D tentatively TRBD1 (6 bases). There are 13 residues in the CDR3. Trimming removed 4 bases from V and 3 bases from J, with 9 bases in between. From germline, CDR1 is MNHNS and CDR2 SASEGT. DNA for the CDR3: TGTGCCAGCAGTGGGACAGTCGACACTGAAGCTTTCTTT. It yields the protein CASSGTVDTEAFF.

Ten or more counts support this clonotype. The rearrangement links TRBV7-9 to TRBJ2-7; D unresolved. Germline V gene sequence: CDR1 SEHNR, CDR2 FQNEAQ (reference sequence). V was trimmed by 4 bases and J by 3 bases, leaving 7 bases between them. This CDR3 has 12 amino acids. The CDR3 loop is CASSYNSYEQYV. Written as DNA, the CDR3 is TGTGCCAGCAGCTACAACAGCTACGAGCAGTACGTC.

V and J are TRBV5-1 and TRBJ1-1, with D uncertain. Germline V lookup: CDR1 SGHRS, CDR2 YFSETQ. V was shortened by 0 bases and J by 0 bases, with 12 bases between the two germline ends. This CDR3 is 16 amino acids long. The CDR3 spells CASSLGPSVLNTEAFF. The CDR3 DNA reads TGCGCCAGCAGCTTGGGTCCGTCCGTCCTGAACACTGAAGCTTTCTTT.

This clonotype was seen only a few times. The rearrangement uses TRBV28 and TRBJ2-4; 11 nucleotides align to TRBD2. Trimming removed 3 bases from V and 0 bases from J; junction bases left unmatched: 7. Germline CDR1 is MDHEN and CDR2 is SYDVKM. The CDR3 sequence is 18 residues long. CDR3 amino acids: CASSFPRLAGLAKNIQYF. The CDR3 DNA reads as TGTGCCAGCAGTTTCCCCCGACTAGCGGGACTAGCCAAAAACATTCAGTACTTC.